The next 22 T cell receptor beta chains were all read from a single sample in a study of cytomegalovirus exposure and HLA in healthy donors (TCRdb year 2017). Library prep was done by the immunoSEQ multiplex PCR assay. Held by TCRdb, this immuneACCESS table contains in-frame sequences only and omits some clones. Under half of the omission traces to an unresolved V gene where checked; the cause of the rest is unknown. This sample holds about 150,000 clones; about 86% were observed only once. 2% to 2.5% of the sample goes to the ten largest clones. The sequencing input was PBMCs. These receptors all stem from a human donor in good health.

The chain has TRBV28 and TRBJ1-4, with TRBD1 matching over 9 bases. CDR1 MDHEN and CDR2 SYDVKM come from the germline V gene. This CDR3 is 21 amino acids long. V gave up 5 bases and J gave up 4 bases; unmatched junction bases: 23. Written as DNA, the CDR3 is TGTGCCAGCAGTACCGATATGCAGCTAGGGACAGGGAGGGCCTATAATGAAAAACTGTTTTTT. Its translation: CASSTDMQLGTGRAYNEKLFF.

This clone was counted between two and nine times. The genes are TRBV28 and TRBJ1-5; 8 nucleotides align to TRBD1. The CDR3 spans 20 residues. Germline CDR1 reads MDHEN; CDR2 reads SYDVKM. V was pared by 6 bases and J by 0 bases, with 19 bases of the junction left unmatched. The CDR3 region has the DNA TGTGCCAGCAGCTTAGGCCTAGGGAATACAGGGGGTGATAGCAATCAGCCCCAGCATTTT. This sequence encodes CASSLGLGNTGGDSNQPQHF.

The chain recombines TRBV6-5 with TRBJ1-2; possible D gene TRBD1, 5 bases. This CDR3 comprises 14 residues. Per the germline V gene, CDR1 is MNHEY and CDR2 is SVGAGI. Trimming cost V 6 bases and J 4 bases, with 15 bases left between them. As DNA, the CDR3 is TGTGCCAGCAGATCTATGGACAAAATCTATGGCTACACCTTC. The encoded protein is CASRSMDKIYGYTF.

The V and J genes are TRBV28 and TRBJ2-1, with 7 bases identical to TRBD2. Germline-derived CDR1 and CDR2 are MDHEN and SYDVKM. J lost 5 bases, V lost 1 base, and 14 bases had no gene match. The CDR3 loop spans 18 amino acids. CDR3: CASSLLGVSSGYNNEQFF. In nucleotides, the CDR3 is TGTGCCAGCAGTTTATTAGGTGTGAGTAGCGGGTACAACAATGAGCAGTTCTTC.

For the CDR3, the DNA is TGTGCCAGCAGTGAAGTTAAACGGGGGGGCCGGGAGACCCAGTACTTC. This encodes CASSEVKRGGRETQYF. The chain employs TRBV2 and TRBJ2-5, with 8 bases lining up with TRBD2. J was trimmed by 5 bases and V by 1 base; bases with no gene match: 9. The CDR3 consists of 16 residues. The V gene's germline CDR1 is SNHLY and CDR2 FYNNEI.

The chain recombines TRBV29-1 with TRBJ1-2; no firm D call. V was pared by 7 bases and J by 4 bases, with 13 bases between. The V gene's germline CDR1 is SQVTM and CDR2 ANQGSEA. There are 12 residues in the CDR3. The CDR3 loop reads CSGWAKVYGYTF. As DNA, the CDR3 is TGCAGCGGTTGGGCGAAGGTCTATGGCTACACCTTC.

The rearrangement uses TRBV5-4 and TRBJ2-1, with 7 bases that match TRBD2. Germline V CDR1 and CDR2: SGHNT, YYREEE (reference sequence). V trimming: 0 bases; J trimming: 6 bases; junction bases outside the gene matches: 6. The CDR3 totals 15 residues. The CDR3 nucleotides are TGTGCCAGCAGCTTGGCCCCACTAGCGAGCAATGAGCAGTTCTTC. Translated, it gives CASSLAPLASNEQFF.

The chain has TRBV5-1 and TRBJ2-1; maybe TRBD1 (6 bases). Germline V gene data show CDR1 as SGHRS and CDR2 as YFSETQ. The CDR3 has 15 amino acids. V was shortened by 3 bases and J by 0 bases, with 10 bases between the two germline ends. The CDR3, as DNA: TGCGCCAGCAGCTATACAGGGAGCTCCTACAATGAGCAGTTCTTC. It is translated as CASSYTGSSYNEQFF. The full variable domain, its missing parts supplied by reference TRBV5-1 and TRBJ2-1, is KAGVTQTPRYLIKTRGQQVTLSCSPISGHRSVSWYQQTPGQGLQFLFEYFSETQRNKGNFPGRFSGRQFSNSRSEMNVSTLELGDSALYLCASSYTGSSYNEQFFGPGTRLTVL.

This chain joins TRBV5-1 and TRBJ2-3; D is perhaps TRBD1 (6 bases). The germline V gene encodes CDR1 SGHRS and CDR2 YFSETQ. Trimming left V 5 bases short and J 6 bases short, with 16 bases between. The CDR3 length is 14 residues. CDR3 coding DNA: TGCGCCAGCAGGCCACAGGGAACGGGGGATACGCAGTATTTT. Residues: CASRPQGTGDTQYF.

The chain has TRBV6-1 and TRBJ1-2; perhaps TRBD1 as D (5 bases). The CDR3 loop spans 12 amino acids. CDR1 MNHNS and CDR2 SASEGT come from the germline V gene. Trimming left V 6 bases short and J 5 bases short, with 10 bases between. CDR3 region: CASRHQGYGYTF. DNA of the CDR3: TGTGCCAGCAGACATCAGGGATATGGCTACACCTTC.

This clone was counted only a few times. This chain joins TRBV28 and TRBJ1-2; 9 positions agree with TRBD1. Germline loops: CDR1 MDHEN, CDR2 SYDVKM. The CDR3 covers 15 residues. V dropped 5 bases and J dropped 8; count of bases not matched to a gene: 12. The chain's CDR3 is CASSAVGTGFGGYTF. The CDR3 DNA reads as TGTGCCAGCAGTGCCGTGGGGACAGGGTTTGGCGGCTACACCTTC.

The chain combines TRBV27 with TRBJ1-1; no firm D call. Germline lookup yields CDR1 MNHEY and CDR2 SMNVEV (reference sequence). The CDR3 is 13 residues long. The germline V and J ends were trimmed by 4 bases and 1 base, with 7 bases remaining between them. CDR3 bases: TGTGCCAGCAGTTACGAGGCGAACACTGAAGCTTTCTTT. It is translated as CASSYEANTEAFF.

The V call is TRBV6-4, the J call TRBJ2-2, with D hard to call. Looked up from germline, CDR1 is MRHNA and CDR2 is SNTAGT. This CDR3 spans 16 amino acids. V was clipped by 0 bases and J by 0 bases, with 8 bases between them. CDR3 sequence: CASSDSFQSNTGELFF. The CDR3 coding sequence is TGTGCCAGCAGTGACTCGTTCCAGTCGAACACCGGGGAGCTGTTTTTT.

This clone was seen only a few times. The chain combines TRBV18 with TRBJ2-7; D perhaps matches TRBD1 (5 bases). Germline V gene lookup returns CDR1 KGHSH and CDR2 LQKENI. CDR3 size: 14 residues. Between the trimmed V and J ends, which lost 3 bases and 2 bases, there was a span of 11 bases. CDR3 loop: CASSPIGDPYEQYF. The CDR3 DNA follows: TGTGCCAGCTCACCGATAGGGGATCCCTACGAGCAGTACTTC. Full variable domain (missing parts from reference TRBV18 and TRBJ2-7): NAGVMQNPRHLVRRRGQEARLRCSPMKGHSHVYWYRQLPEEGLKFMVYLQKENIIDESGMPKERFSAEFPKEGPSILRIQQVVRGDSAAYFCASSPIGDPYEQYFGPGTRLTVT.

The chain combines TRBV6-5 with TRBJ2-1; no clear D. Germline loops: CDR1 MNHEY, CDR2 SVGAGI. V lost 0 bases, J lost 6 bases, and 15 bases lay in between. This CDR3 comprises 16 residues. The CDR3 loop reads CASSYSGPLSSNEQFF. CDR3 nucleotide sequence: TGTGCCAGCAGTTACTCCGGTCCACTGAGTTCCAATGAGCAGTTCTTC.

This rearrangement joins TRBV30 to TRBJ1-1, with D unclear. The CDR3 contains 13 residues. Germline V CDR1 and CDR2: GTSNPN, SVGIG (reference sequence). With 4 bases removed from V and 0 bases from J, the gap between germline ends came to 9 bases. The CDR3 region is CAWNFLVNTEAFF. CDR3 nucleotide sequence: TGTGCCTGGAATTTTCTAGTGAACACTGAAGCTTTCTTT.

This clone came up once. V gene TRBV7-8 combines with J gene TRBJ1-1; maybe TRBD1 (6 bases). The CDR3 is made up of 14 amino acids. The germline CDR1 and CDR2 sequences are SGHVS and FQNEAQ. V gave up 1 base and J gave up 7 bases, with 13 bases separating them. CDR3 residues: CASSLESGDDEAFF. In DNA form, the CDR3 reads TGTGCCAGCAGCTTAGAGTCAGGGGATGATGAAGCTTTCTTT.

This sequence joins TRBV4-1 and TRBJ1-2; a weak D match, TRBD1 (6 bases). Trimming shortened V by 4 bases and J by 2 bases, and 14 bases separated the two germline ends. Looked up from germline, CDR1 is MGHRA and CDR2 is YSYEKL. The CDR3 loop spans 15 amino acids. The CDR3 protein is CASSLYDRKNYGYTF. The CDR3 coding sequence is TGCGCCAGCAGCCTTTATGACAGGAAGAACTATGGCTACACCTTC.

This clone was seen a single time. The chain is built from TRBV4-1 and TRBJ1-1; TRBD1 aligns across 7 bases. The CDR3 contains 15 residues. The J segment lost 2 bases and the V segment lost 2 bases, leaving 5 bases of the junction unmatched. Germline assignment: CDR1 MGHRA and CDR2 YSYEKL. The DNA for the CDR3 is TGCGCCAGCAGCCAACACCGGGACAGAAACACTGAAGCTTTCTTT. This encodes CASSQHRDRNTEAFF.

The gene calls are TRBV9 and TRBJ2-1, with 8 nucleotides matching TRBD1. The CDR3 has 16 amino acids. Germline CDR1 and CDR2: SGDLS and YYNGEE. Trimming at V came to 3 bases and at J to 1 base, leaving 6 bases not matched to a gene. In DNA form, the CDR3 reads TGTGCCAGCAGCGCCCCGACAGGGGAGTCCTACAATGAGCAGTTCTTC. It translates to CASSAPTGESYNEQFF.

The chain uses TRBV5-1 and TRBJ2-2; TRBD1 might be the D (5 bases). V lost 4 bases to trimming and J lost 0 bases, with 13 bases between them. Germline V gives CDR1 SGHRS, CDR2 YFSETQ. The CDR3 sequence is 16 residues long. CDR3 region: CASSPMDTSNTGELFF. The CDR3, as DNA: TGCGCCAGCAGCCCGATGGACACATCGAACACCGGGGAGCTGTTTTTT.

V gene TRBV2 combines with J gene TRBJ2-1, with 7 bases matching TRBD2. CDR1 SNHLY and CDR2 FYNNEI come from the germline V gene. Losses at the gene ends were 8 bases for V and 5 bases for J; bases not matched to a gene: 6. The CDR3 contains 13 residues. CDR3 coding DNA: TGTGCCAGCCAGTGGCGGGGGAACAATGAGCAGTTCTTC. It specifies CASQWRGNNEQFF.